This T cell receptor (beta chain) was recorded in a study of shared clonotypes between healthy human individuals. Study context: CD4 naive and CD4 memory each took three plates per donor, while CD8 naive took two and CD8 memory one.

Overall study results and limits: Naive subsets generally exceeded memory subsets in estimated richness.

Only Caucasian adults living in Nashville, Tennessee served as donors. Libraries were prepared by immunoSEQ multiplex PCR; TCRdb keeps only in-frame clonotypes and omits some of them. This sample has about 2,500,000 clones, with over 85% found just once. Comments on this clone: Its cognate antigen is unknown.

Sequenced sample: naive CD4+ T cells sorted from blood. Subset denoted: CD45RA+ positively selected. This sequence originates from a man between 18 and 29 years old in good health.

The CDR3 coding sequence is TGTGCCAGTAGTCTCGGACGGTCTTTGGAGCAGTACTTC. Amino acid sequence: CASSLGRSLEQYF. The chain has TRBV19 and TRBJ2-7, with D unclear. Germline V gene lookup returns CDR1 LNHDA and CDR2 SQIVND (reference sequence). The length of the CDR3 is 13 residues. V was clipped by 5 bases and J by 7 bases, with 15 bases between them.